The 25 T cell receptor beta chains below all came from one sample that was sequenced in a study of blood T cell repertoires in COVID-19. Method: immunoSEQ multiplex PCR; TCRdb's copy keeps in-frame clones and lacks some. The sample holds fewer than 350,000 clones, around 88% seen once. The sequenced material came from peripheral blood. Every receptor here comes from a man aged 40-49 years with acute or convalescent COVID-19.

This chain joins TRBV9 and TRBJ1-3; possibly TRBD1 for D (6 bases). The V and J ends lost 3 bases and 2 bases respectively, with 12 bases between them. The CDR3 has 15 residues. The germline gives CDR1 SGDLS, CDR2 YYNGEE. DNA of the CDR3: TGTGCCAGCAGCGGAGGTTGGGGGCCTGGAAACACCATATATTTT. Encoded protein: CASSGGWGPGNTIYF.

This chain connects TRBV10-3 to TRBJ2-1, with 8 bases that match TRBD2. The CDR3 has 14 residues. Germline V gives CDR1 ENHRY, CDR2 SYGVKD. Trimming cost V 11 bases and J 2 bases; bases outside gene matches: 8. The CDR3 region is CAASGGGPYNEQFF. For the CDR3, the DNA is TGTGCCGCGTCGGGCGGGGGGCCCTACAATGAGCAGTTCTTC.

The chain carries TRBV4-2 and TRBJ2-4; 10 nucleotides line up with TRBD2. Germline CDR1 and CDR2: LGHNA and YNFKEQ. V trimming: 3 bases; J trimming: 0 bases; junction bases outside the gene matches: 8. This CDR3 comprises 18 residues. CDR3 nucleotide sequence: TGTGCCAGCAGCCATCTTAGCGGGGGGTTTATAGCCAAAAACATTCAGTACTTC. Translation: CASSHLSGGFIAKNIQYF.

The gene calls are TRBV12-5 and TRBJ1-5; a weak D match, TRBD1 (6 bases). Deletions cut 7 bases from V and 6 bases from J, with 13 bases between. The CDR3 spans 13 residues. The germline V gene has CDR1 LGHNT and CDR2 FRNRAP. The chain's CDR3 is CASAPGAVQPQHF. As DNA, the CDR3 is TGTGCTAGTGCGCCAGGGGCAGTTCAGCCCCAGCATTTT. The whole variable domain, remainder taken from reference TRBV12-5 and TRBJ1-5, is DARVTQTPRHKVTEMGQEVTMRCQPILGHNTVFWYRQTMMQGLELLAYFRNRAPLDDSGMPKDRFSAEMPDATLATLKIQPSEPRDSAVYFCASAPGAVQPQHFGDGTRLSIL.

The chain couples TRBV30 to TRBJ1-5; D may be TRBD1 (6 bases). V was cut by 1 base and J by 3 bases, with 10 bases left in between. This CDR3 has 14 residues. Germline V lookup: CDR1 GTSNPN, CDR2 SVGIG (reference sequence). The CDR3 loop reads CAWSGGQLNQPQHF. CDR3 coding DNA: TGTGCCTGGAGTGGCGGACAGCTCAATCAGCCCCAGCATTTT.

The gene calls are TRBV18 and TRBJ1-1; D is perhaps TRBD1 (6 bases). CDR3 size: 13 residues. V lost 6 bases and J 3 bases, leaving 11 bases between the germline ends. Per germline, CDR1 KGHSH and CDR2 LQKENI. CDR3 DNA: TGTGCCAGCTCCGGGGGGGCGGACACTGAAGCTTTCTTT. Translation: CASSGGADTEAFF.

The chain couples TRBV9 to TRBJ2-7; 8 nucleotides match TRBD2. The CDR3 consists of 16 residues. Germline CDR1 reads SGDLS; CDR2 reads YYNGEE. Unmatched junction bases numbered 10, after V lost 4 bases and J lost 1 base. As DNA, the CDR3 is TGTGCCAGCAGCTCCAGCGGGGGAATCCCTTCCTACGAGCAGTACTTC. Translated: CASSSSGGIPSYEQYF.

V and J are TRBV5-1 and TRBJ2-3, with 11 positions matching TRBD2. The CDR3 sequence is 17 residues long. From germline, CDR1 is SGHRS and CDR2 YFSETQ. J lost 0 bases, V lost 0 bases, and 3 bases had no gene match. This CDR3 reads CASSLGLAGSSTDTQYF. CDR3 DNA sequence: TGCGCCAGCAGCTTGGGACTAGCGGGGAGCAGCACAGATACGCAGTATTTT.

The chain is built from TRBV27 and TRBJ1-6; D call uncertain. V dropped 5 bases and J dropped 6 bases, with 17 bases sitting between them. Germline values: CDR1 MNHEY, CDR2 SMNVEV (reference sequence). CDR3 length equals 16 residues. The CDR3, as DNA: TGTGCCAGCAGTCCCACATGGGCAGCCCGTAATTCACCCCTCCACTTT. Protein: CASSPTWAARNSPLHF.

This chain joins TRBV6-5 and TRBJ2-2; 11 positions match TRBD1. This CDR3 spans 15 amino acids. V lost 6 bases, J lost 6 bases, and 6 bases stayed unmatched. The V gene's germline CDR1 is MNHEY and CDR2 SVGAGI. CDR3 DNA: TGTGCCAGCAGGACCCCGGGACAGGGGGCCGGGGAGCTGTTTTTT. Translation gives CASRTPGQGAGELFF.

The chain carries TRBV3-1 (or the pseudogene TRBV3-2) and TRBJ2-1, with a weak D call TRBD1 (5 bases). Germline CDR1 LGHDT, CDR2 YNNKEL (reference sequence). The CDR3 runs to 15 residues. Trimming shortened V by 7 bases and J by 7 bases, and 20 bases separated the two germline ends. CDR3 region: CASTPTDGFLNEQFF. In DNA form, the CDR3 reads TGTGCCAGCACCCCGACAGACGGATTTCTTAATGAGCAGTTCTTC.

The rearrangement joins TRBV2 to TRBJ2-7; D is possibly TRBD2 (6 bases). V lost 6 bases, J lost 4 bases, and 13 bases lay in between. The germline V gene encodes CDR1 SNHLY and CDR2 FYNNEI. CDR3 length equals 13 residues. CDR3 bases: TGTGCCAGCAGGCGGGACGCAGCATACGAGCAGTACTTC. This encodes CASRRDAAYEQYF. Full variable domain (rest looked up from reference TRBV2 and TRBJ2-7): EPEVTQTPSHQVTQMGQEVILRCVPISNHLYFYWYRQILGQKVEFLVSFYNNEISEKSEIFDDQFSVERPDGSNFTLKIRSTKLEDSAMYFCASRRDAAYEQYFGPGTRLTVT.

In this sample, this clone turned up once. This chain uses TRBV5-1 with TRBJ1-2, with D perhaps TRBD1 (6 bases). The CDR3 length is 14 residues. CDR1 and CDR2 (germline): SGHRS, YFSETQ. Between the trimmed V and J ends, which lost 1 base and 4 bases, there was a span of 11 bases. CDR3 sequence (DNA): TGCGCCAGCAGCTTGAAGGGGGACGGCTATGGCTACACCTTC. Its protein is CASSLKGDGYGYTF.

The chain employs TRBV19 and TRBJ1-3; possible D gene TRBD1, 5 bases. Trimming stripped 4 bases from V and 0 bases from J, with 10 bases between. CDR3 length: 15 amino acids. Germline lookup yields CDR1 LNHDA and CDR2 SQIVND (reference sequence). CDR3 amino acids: CASSRYRSSGNTIYF. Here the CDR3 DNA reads TGTGCCAGTAGTAGGTACAGGTCCTCTGGAAACACCATATATTTT.

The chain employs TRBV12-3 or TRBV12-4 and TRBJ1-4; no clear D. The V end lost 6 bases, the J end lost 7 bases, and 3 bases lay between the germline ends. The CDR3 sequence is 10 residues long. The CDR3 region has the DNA TGTGCCAGCAGCCGTGAAAAACTGTTTTTT. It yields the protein CASSREKLFF.

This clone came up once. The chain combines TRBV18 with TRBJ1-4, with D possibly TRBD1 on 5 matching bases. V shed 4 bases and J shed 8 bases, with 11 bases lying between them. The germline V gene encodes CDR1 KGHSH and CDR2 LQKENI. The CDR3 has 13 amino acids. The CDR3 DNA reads TGTGCCAGCTCACGGGGGGTATCCGAAAAACTGTTTTTT. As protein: CASSRGVSEKLFF. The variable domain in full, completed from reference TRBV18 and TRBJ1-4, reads NAGVMQNPRHLVRRRGQEARLRCSPMKGHSHVYWYRQLPEEGLKFMVYLQKENIIDESGMPKERFSAEFPKEGPSILRIQQVVRGDSAAYFCASSRGVSEKLFFGSGTQLSVL.

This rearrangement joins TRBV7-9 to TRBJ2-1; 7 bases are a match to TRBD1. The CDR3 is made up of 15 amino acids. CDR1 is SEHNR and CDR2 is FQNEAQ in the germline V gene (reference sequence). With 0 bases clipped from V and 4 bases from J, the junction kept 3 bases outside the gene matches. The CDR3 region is CASSLAVGQYNEQFF. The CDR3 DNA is TGTGCCAGCAGCTTAGCGGTGGGACAGTACAATGAGCAGTTCTTC.

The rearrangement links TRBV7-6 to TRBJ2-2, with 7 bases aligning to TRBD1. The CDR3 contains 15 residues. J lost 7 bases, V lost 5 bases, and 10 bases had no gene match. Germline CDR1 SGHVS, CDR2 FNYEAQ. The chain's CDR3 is CASSGWEQGNGELFF. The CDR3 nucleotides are TGTGCCAGCAGCGGATGGGAACAGGGGAACGGGGAGCTGTTTTTT.

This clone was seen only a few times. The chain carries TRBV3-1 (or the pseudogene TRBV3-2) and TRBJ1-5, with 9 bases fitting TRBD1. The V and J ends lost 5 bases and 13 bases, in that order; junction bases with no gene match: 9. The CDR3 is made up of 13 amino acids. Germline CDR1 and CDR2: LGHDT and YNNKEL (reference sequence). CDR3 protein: CASSANTGGFQHF. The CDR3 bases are TGTGCCAGCAGCGCCAACACAGGGGGCTTTCAGCATTTT.

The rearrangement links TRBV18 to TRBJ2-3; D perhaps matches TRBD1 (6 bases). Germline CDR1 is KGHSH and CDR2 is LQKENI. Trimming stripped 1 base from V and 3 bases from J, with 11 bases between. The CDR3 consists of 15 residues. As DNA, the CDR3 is TGTGCCAGCTCACCACGACAGGTGGTGACAGATACGCAGTATTTT. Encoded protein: CASSPRQVVTDTQYF. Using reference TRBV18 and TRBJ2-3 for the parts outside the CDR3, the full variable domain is NAGVMQNPRHLVRRRGQEARLRCSPMKGHSHVYWYRQLPEEGLKFMVYLQKENIIDESGMPKERFSAEFPKEGPSILRIQQVVRGDSAAYFCASSPRQVVTDTQYFGPGTRLTVL.

CDR3 in DNA: TGTGCCAGTAGTGGGGGACAGGGGGCATGGAATCAGCCCCAGCATTTT. It specifies CASSGGQGAWNQPQHF. The chain carries TRBV19 and TRBJ1-5; 12 positions match TRBD1. The CDR3 consists of 16 residues. Looked up from germline, CDR1 is LNHDA and CDR2 is SQIVND (reference sequence). V lost 5 bases, J lost 4 bases, and 6 bases stayed unmatched. The full variable domain, rest sourced from reference TRBV19 and TRBJ1-5, is DGGITQSPKYLFRKEGQNVTLSCEQNLNHDAMYWYRQDPGQGLRLIYYSQIVNDFQKGDIAEGYSVSREKKESFPLTVTSAQKNPTAFYLCASSGGQGAWNQPQHFGDGTRLSIL.

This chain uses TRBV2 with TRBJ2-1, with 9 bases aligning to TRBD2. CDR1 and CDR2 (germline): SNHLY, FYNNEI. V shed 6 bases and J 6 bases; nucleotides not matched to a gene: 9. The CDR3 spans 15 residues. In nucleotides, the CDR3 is TGTGCCAGCAGAGAACTAGCGGGTAAGGTCAATGAGCAGTTCTTC. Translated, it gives CASRELAGKVNEQFF.

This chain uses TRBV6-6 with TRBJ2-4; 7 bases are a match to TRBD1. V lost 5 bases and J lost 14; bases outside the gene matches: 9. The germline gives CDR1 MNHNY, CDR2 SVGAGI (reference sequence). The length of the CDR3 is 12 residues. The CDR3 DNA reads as TGTGCCAGCAGTCGTGACCGACAGGGCGAGTACTTC. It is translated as CASSRDRQGEYF.

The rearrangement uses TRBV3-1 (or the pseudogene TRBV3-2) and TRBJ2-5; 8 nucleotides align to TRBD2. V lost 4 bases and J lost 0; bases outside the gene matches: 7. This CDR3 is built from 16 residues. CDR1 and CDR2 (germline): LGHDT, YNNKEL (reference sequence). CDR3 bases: TGTGCCAGCAGCCTAAGGGGAGCGGGGGACCAAGAGACCCAGTACTTC. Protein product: CASSLRGAGDQETQYF.

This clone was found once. This CDR3 is CASSPGLAGGWVEQFF. In DNA form, the CDR3 reads TGCGCCAGCAGCCCCGGACTAGCGGGGGGTTGGGTTGAGCAGTTCTTC. The gene calls are TRBV5-1 and TRBJ2-1; 14 positions match TRBD2. Per the germline V gene, CDR1 is SGHRS and CDR2 is YFSETQ. V dropped 4 bases and J dropped 9; count of bases not matched to a gene: 9. The CDR3 covers 16 residues.